This T cell receptor (beta chain) stems from a study of T cell repertoires in cytomegalovirus infection. Whole-study findings and limits: The ex vivo response was dominated by HLA-C-restricted CMV-specific TCR beta clonotypes.

Using its own MiXCR run on the reads, TCRdb lists one record per CDR3 protein. The data contain roughly 230,000 distinct CDR3 sequences, over 15% of them singletons. This clonotype was recorded at least ten times. Its antigen is as yet unknown. J gave up 1 base and V 8 bases, and 1 base lay outside the gene matches. The germline V gene encodes CDR1 SGHAT and CDR2 FQNNGV. The CDR3 loop spans 12 amino acids. The sample comprised CD8+ T cells from PBMCs. This clonotype originated in a human donor in good health (CMV status not recorded). Some clones in this sample may be carry-over from other donors' samples. The chain couples TRBV11-2 to TRBJ2-5, with 7 bases that match TRBD1. DNA of the CDR3: TGTGCCAGCTGGGACAGCCAAGAGACCCAGTACTTC. Translated: CASWDSQETQYF.